The T cell receptor beta chain under discussion was sequenced for a study of identical twins. This clonotype was found a few times. Trimming took 4 bases from V and 0 from J, leaving 12 bases between them. The CDR3 contains 15 residues. Germline CDR1 reads LNHDA; CDR2 reads SQIVND (reference sequence). Each CDR3 protein is one row after TCRdb ran MiXCR on the 5' RACE reads. The sample holds some 560,000 distinct CDR3 sequences, 9% to 10% seen once. These data also featured in a second study, about yellow fever vaccine responses in identical twins.

This TCR was sampled from a woman younger than 35 in good health. This sequence joins TRBV19 and TRBJ1-1; a possible D gene is TRBD1 (5 bases). Sample: PBMCs. CDR3 coding DNA: TGTGCCAGTAGTACTTTGACAGCCATGAACACTGAAGCTTTCTTT. Protein: CASSTLTAMNTEAFF.